Included here is one TCR beta chain sequence, with context. Its target is not known. The data derive from a study of glioma-infiltrating T cells after dendritic cell vaccination. In the study overall: Dendritic cell vaccination trial patients had either newly diagnosed or recurrent glioblastoma. Autologous tumor lysate-pulsed dendritic cell vaccination was given between about 2002 and 2012.

The primer mix had 60 V beta and 13 J beta primers. Method: immunoSEQ multiplex PCR; TCRdb's copy keeps in-frame clones and lacks some. The top ten clones hold 2% to 2.5% of a sample with fewer than 85,000 clones, roughly 84% of them seen once. This CDR3 spans 14 amino acids. After removal of 3 bases from V and 7 bases from J, the junction contained 2 bases not matched to a gene. Per germline, CDR1 SGHRS and CDR2 YFSETQ. Study observations and caveats: The cohort had few patients with full blood and tumor sets.

The time point is: after dendritic cell vaccination, including at tumor progression/relapse. The sequence was collected from a human donor with glioblastoma. The chain uses TRBV5-1 and TRBJ2-1, with TRBD1 matching over 12 bases. The sequencing used blood, collected after dendritic cell vaccination. In DNA form, the CDR3 reads TGCGCCAGCAGCTGGGGACAGGGGGCAAATGAGCAGTTCTTC. Amino acid sequence: CASSWGQGANEQFF.